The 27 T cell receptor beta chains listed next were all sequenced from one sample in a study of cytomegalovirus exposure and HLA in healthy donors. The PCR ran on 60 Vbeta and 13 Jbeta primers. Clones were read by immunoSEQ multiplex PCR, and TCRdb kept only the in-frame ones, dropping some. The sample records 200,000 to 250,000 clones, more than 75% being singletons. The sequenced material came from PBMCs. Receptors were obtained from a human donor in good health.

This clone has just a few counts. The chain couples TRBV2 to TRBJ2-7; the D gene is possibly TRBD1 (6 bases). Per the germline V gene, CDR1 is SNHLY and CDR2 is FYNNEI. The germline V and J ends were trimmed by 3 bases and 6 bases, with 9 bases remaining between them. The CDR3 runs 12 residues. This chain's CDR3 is CASSDQGSEQYF. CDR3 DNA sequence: TGTGCCAGCAGTGACCAGGGGTCCGAGCAGTACTTC.

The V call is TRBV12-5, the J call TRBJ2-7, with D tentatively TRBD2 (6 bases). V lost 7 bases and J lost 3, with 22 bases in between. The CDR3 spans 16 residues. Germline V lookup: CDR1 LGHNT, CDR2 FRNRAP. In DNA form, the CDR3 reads TGTGCTAGTGCGACTAGTACCACCATTACTTACTACGAGCAGTACTTC. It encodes CASATSTTITYYEQYF.

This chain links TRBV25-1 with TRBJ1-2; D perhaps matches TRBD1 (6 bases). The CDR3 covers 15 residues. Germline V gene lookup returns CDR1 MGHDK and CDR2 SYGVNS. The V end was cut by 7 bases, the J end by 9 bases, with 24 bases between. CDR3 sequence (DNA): TGTGCCAGCACTTACCGACAGGTCCGTTCGCGGTGCTACACCTTC. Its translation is CASTYRQVRSRCYTF.

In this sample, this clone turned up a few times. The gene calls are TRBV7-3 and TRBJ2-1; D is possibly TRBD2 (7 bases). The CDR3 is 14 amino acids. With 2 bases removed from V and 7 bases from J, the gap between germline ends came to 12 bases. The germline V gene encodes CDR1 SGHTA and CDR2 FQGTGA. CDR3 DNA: TGTGCCAGCAGCTTAGGGGGGGCCGGGAATGAGCAGTTCTTC. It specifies CASSLGGAGNEQFF. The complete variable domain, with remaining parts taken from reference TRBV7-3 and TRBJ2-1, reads GAGVSQTPSNKVTEKGKYVELRCDPISGHTALYWYRQSLGQGPEFLIYFQGTGAADDSGLPNDRFFAVRPEGSVSTLKIQRTERGDSAVYLCASSLGGAGNEQFFGPGTRLTVL.

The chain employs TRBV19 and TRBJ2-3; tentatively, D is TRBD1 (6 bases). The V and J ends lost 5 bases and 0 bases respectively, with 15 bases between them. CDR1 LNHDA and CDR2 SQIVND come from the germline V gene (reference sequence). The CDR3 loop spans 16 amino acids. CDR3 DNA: TGTGCCAGTAGTCCACAGGGCGGCTTCAGCACAGATACGCAGTATTTT. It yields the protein CASSPQGGFSTDTQYF. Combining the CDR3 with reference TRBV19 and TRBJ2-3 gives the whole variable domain DGGITQSPKYLFRKEGQNVTLSCEQNLNHDAMYWYRQDPGQGLRLIYYSQIVNDFQKGDIAEGYSVSREKKESFPLTVTSAQKNPTAFYLCASSPQGGFSTDTQYFGPGTRLTVL.

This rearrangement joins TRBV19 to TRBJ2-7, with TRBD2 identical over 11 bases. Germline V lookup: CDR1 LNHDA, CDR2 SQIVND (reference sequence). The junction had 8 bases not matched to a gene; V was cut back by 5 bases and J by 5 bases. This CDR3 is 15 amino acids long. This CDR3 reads CASSETSGSRHEQYF. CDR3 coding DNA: TGTGCCAGTAGTGAAACTAGCGGGAGCCGCCACGAGCAGTACTTC.

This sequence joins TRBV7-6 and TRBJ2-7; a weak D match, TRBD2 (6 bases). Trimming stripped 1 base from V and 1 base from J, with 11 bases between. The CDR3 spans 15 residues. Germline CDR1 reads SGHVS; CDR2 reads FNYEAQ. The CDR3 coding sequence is TGTGCCAGCAGCTTAGGTGGTAGCGGATCCTACGAGCAGTACTTC. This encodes CASSLGGSGSYEQYF.

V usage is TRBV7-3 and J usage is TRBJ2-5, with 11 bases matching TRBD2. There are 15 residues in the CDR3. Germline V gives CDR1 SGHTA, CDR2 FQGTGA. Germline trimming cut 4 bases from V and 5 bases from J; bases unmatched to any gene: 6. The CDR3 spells CASSSSSGRRETQYF. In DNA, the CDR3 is TGTGCCAGCAGCTCCTCTAGCGGGAGGCGGGAGACCCAGTACTTC.

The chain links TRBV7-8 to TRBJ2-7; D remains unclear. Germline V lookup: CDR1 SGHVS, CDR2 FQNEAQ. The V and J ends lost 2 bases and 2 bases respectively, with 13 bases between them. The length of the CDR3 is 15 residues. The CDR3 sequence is CASSLLSLRTYEQYF. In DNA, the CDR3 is TGTGCCAGCAGCTTACTTTCTTTGCGAACCTACGAGCAGTACTTC.

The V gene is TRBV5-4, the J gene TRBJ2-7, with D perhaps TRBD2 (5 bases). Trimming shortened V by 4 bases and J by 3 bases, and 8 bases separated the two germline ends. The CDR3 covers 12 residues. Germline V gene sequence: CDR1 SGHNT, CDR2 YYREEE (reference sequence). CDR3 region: CASSPRGYEQYF. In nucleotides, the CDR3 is TGTGCCAGCAGCCCTCGGGGCTACGAGCAGTACTTC.

CDR3 in DNA: TGCGCCAGCAGCTTCCCGGGACTAGCGCTCGACACCGGGGAGCTGTTTTTT. Amino acids: CASSFPGLALDTGELFF. This chain joins TRBV5-1 and TRBJ2-2; 10 positions agree with TRBD2. The V segment lost 2 bases and the J segment 3 bases; nucleotides outside the gene matches: 7. In germline, CDR1 is SGHRS, CDR2 YFSETQ. The CDR3 length is 17 residues.

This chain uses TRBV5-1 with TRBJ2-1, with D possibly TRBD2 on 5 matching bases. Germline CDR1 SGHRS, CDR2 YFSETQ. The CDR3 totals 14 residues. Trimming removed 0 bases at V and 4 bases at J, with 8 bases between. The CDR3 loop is CASSLDTGYNEQFF. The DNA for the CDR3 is TGCGCCAGCAGCTTGGATACGGGGTACAATGAGCAGTTCTTC. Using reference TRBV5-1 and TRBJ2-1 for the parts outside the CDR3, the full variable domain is KAGVTQTPRYLIKTRGQQVTLSCSPISGHRSVSWYQQTPGQGLQFLFEYFSETQRNKGNFPGRFSGRQFSNSRSEMNVSTLELGDSALYLCASSLDTGYNEQFFGPGTRLTVL.

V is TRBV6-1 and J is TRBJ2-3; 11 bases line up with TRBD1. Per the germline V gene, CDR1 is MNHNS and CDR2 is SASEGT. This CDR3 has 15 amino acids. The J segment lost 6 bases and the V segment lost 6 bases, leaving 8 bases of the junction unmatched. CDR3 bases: TGTGCCAGCAGACTAAGCGGGGACAGGGGGGATACGCAGTATTTT. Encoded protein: CASRLSGDRGDTQYF.

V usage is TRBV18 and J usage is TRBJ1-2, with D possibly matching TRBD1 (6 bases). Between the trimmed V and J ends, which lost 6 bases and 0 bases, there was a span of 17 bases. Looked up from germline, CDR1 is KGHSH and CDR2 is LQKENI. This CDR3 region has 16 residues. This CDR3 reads CASSPRQAPPNYGYTF. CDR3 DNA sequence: TGTGCCAGCTCTCCCAGACAGGCACCCCCTAACTATGGCTACACCTTC.

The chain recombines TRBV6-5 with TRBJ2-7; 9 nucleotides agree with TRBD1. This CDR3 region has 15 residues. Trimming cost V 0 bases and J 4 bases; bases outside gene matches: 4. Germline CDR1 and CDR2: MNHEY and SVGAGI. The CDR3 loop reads CASSYSRTGVYEQYF. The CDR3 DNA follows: TGTGCCAGCAGTTACTCGAGGACAGGGGTGTACGAGCAGTACTTC.

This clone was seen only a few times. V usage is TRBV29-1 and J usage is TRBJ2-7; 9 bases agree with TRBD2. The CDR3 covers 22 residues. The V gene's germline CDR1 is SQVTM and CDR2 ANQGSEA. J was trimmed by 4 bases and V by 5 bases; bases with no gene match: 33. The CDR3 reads CSVSRPRPESLAGKPTLYEQYF. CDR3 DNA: TGCAGCGTTTCGAGGCCCCGCCCGGAGTCGCTAGCGGGAAAACCGACCTTATACGAGCAGTACTTC.

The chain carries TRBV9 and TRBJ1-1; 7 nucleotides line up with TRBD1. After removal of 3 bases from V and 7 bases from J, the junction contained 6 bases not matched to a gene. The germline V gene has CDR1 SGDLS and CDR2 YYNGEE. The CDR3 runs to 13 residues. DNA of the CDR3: TGTGCCAGCAGCGGCCGCAGGGGGGTTGAAGCTTTCTTT. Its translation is CASSGRRGVEAFF.

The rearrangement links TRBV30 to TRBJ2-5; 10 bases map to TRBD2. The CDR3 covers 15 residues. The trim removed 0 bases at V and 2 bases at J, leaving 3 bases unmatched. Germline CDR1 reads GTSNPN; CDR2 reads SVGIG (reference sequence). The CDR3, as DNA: TGTGCCTGGAGTGTACTAGCGGGGATTCAAGAGACCCAGTACTTC. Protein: CAWSVLAGIQETQYF.

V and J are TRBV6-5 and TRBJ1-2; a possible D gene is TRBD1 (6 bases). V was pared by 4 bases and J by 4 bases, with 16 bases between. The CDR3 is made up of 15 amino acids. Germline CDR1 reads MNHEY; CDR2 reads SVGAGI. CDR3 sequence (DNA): TGTGCCAGCAGTTCCCGGACAGCCCGATCCTATGGCTACACCTTC. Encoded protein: CASSSRTARSYGYTF.

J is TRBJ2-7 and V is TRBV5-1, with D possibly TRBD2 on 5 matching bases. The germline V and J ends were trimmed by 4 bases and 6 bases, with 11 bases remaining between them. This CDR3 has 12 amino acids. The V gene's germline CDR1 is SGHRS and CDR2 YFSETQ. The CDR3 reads CASSREGGEQYF. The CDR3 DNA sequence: TGCGCCAGCAGCCGCGAGGGCGGCGAGCAGTACTTC.

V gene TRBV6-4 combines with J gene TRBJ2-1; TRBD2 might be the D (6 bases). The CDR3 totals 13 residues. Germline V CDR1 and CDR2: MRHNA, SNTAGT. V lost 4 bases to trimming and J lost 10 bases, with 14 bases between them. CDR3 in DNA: TGTGCCAGCAGTGTAGATAGCGGCCGGGAGCAGTTCTTC. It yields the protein CASSVDSGREQFF.

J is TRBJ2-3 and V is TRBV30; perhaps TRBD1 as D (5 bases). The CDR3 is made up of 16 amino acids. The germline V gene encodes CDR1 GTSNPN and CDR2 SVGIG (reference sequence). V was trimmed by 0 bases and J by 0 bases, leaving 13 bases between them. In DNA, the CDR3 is TGTGCCTGGAGTGTAGGGGTGGCCCTCAGCACAGATACGCAGTATTTT. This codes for CAWSVGVALSTDTQYF.

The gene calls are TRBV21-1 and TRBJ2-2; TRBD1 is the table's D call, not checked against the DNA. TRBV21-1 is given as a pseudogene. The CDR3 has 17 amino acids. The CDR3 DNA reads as TGTGCCAGCAGCAAGGGAAGGGCAGGGCGTGACACCGGGGAGCTGTTTTTT. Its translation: CASSKGRAGRDTGELFF.

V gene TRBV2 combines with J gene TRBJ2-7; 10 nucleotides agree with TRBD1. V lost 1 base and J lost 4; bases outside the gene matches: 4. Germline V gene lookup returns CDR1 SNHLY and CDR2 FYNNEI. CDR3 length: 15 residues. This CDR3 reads CASSEETGGGYEQYF. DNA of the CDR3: TGTGCCAGCAGTGAAGAGACAGGGGGCGGGTACGAGCAGTACTTC. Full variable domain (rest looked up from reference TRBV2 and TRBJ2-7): EPEVTQTPSHQVTQMGQEVILRCVPISNHLYFYWYRQILGQKVEFLVSFYNNEISEKSEIFDDQFSVERPDGSNFTLKIRSTKLEDSAMYFCASSEETGGGYEQYFGPGTRLTVT.

The CDR3 spells CASSPSEGGYGYTF. CDR3 DNA sequence: TGTGCCAGCTCACCATCAGAGGGAGGCTATGGCTACACCTTC. The V and J genes are TRBV18 and TRBJ1-2, with D unresolved. CDR1 KGHSH and CDR2 LQKENI come from the germline V gene. The CDR3 extends over 14 amino acids. V was trimmed by 2 bases and J by 4 bases, leaving 11 bases between them. Based on the CDR3 plus reference TRBV18 and TRBJ1-2, the full variable domain is NAGVMQNPRHLVRRRGQEARLRCSPMKGHSHVYWYRQLPEEGLKFMVYLQKENIIDESGMPKERFSAEFPKEGPSILRIQQVVRGDSAAYFCASSPSEGGYGYTFGSGTRLTVV.

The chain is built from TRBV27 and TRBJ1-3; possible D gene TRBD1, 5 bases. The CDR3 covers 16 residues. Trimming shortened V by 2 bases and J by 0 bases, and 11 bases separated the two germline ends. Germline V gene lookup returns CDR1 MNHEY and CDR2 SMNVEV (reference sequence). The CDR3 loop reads CASSLTGPSSGNTIYF. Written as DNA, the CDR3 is TGTGCCAGCAGTTTAACAGGCCCGAGCTCTGGAAACACCATATATTTT.

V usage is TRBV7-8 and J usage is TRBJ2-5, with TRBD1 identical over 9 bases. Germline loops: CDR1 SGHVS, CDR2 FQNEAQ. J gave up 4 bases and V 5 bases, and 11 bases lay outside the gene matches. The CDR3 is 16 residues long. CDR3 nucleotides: TGTGCCAGCAGCCCAAGGGACAGGGCTTTCCGAGAGACCCAGTACTTC. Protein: CASSPRDRAFRETQYF.